This is a list of T cell receptor beta chains from one sample in a study of blood T cells in healthy people across ages. Each CDR3 protein is one row after TCRdb ran MiXCR on the 5' RACE reads. The table includes 450,000 to 600,000 distinct CDR3 sequences, about 26% detected once. These data also formed part of another study, on T cells of mothers and their children.

The sequencing input was blood. Every receptor here comes from a boy aged 2 to 10 in good health. Each CDR3 is given with its conserved first and last residue. The D gene is left open where the match is weak. Expanded clones are given a class, and other clones once, few, many or no size at all.

D: TRBD1; V: TRBV29-1; size: few; J: TRBJ2-1; CDR3: CSVDRGLLNEQFF; DNA: TGCAGCGTTGACAGGGGGTTGTTAAATGAGCAGTTCTTC
D: -; V: TRBV18; size: few; J: TRBJ1-4; CDR3: CASSPTGGAKMYEKLFF; DNA: TGTGCCAGCTCACCAACGGGGGGGGCGAAGATGTATGAAAAACTGTTTTTT
D: TRBD1; V: TRBV15; size: few; J: TRBJ2-1; CDR3: CATSWDRGENEQFF; DNA: TGTGCCACCAGCTGGGACAGGGGAGAGAATGAGCAGTTCTTC
D: -; V: TRBV9; size: -; J: TRBJ2-3; CDR3: CASSVGGASTDTQYF; DNA: TGTGCCAGCAGCGTAGGTGGGGCGAGCACAGATACGCAGTATTTT
D: -; V: TRBV7-2; size: -; J: TRBJ2-3; CDR3: CASSLAVASRSADTQYF; DNA: TGTGCCAGCAGCTTAGCGGTGGCCTCACGCTCCGCCGATACGCAGTATTTT
D: -; V: TRBV4-1; size: few; J: TRBJ2-2; CDR3: CASSQDPGGSGELFF; DNA: TGCGCCAGCAGCCAAGATCCCGGGGGCTCCGGGGAGCTGTTTTTT
D: -; V: TRBV20-1; size: -; J: TRBJ2-5; CDR3: CSASNRGQGGVETQYF; DNA: TGCAGTGCTAGTAATCGGGGCCAGGGGGGAGTGGAGACCCAGTACTTC
D: TRBD1; V: TRBV28; size: -; J: TRBJ1-5; CDR3: CASQWNRGFSNQPQHF; DNA: TGTGCCAGCCAGTGGAACAGGGGATTTAGCAATCAGCCCCAGCATTTT
D: -; V: TRBV28; size: few; J: TRBJ2-4; CDR3: CASSLLLDTPRSPKNIQYF; DNA: TGTGCCAGCAGTTTATTGTTAGACACACCCCGCTCGCCCAAAAACATTCAGTACTTC
D: -; V: TRBV2; size: -; J: TRBJ2-5; CDR3: CASNVGNPGQYF; DNA: TGTGCCAGCAATGTAGGGAACCCGGGGCAGTACTTC
D: TRBD1; V: TRBV12-3/TRBV12-4; size: few; J: TRBJ2-2; CDR3: CASSPGQPNTGELFF; DNA: TGTGCCAGCAGCCCGGGACAGCCGAACACCGGGGAGCTGTTTTTT